This T cell receptor beta chain is drawn from a study of beta chain features in type 1 diabetes. Overall study results and limits: Type 1 diabetes patients had moderately but significantly shorter TCRB CDR3s in all four CD4+ subsets.

The CDR3 totals 12 residues. CDR1 and CDR2 (germline): MDHEN, SYDVKM. The V end was cut by 8 bases, the J end by 7 bases, with 14 bases between. Each of the CD4+ naive, central memory, regulatory and stem cell-like memory populations was sorted via CD45RO/CCR7/CD25/CD127/CD95/CD27. This clone was observed a handful of times. The target antigen is unknown. As every portion of the isolated RNA was reverse transcribed, the sequencing read expressed TCRB transcripts. TCRdb's table, derived via immunoSEQ multiplex PCR, lists solely in-frame clones and lacks some. This repertoire shows a few hundred thousand clones, roughly 9.6% found once; its top ten account for over 0.015%.

The chain links TRBV28 to TRBJ1-2, with a tentative D call TRBD1 (5 bases). The sequence was obtained from a young woman in good health. What was sequenced was naive CD4+ T cells from blood. CDR3 sequence: CASGLRTSGYTF. The CDR3 DNA reads TGTGCCAGCGGTCTAAGGACATCTGGCTACACCTTC.